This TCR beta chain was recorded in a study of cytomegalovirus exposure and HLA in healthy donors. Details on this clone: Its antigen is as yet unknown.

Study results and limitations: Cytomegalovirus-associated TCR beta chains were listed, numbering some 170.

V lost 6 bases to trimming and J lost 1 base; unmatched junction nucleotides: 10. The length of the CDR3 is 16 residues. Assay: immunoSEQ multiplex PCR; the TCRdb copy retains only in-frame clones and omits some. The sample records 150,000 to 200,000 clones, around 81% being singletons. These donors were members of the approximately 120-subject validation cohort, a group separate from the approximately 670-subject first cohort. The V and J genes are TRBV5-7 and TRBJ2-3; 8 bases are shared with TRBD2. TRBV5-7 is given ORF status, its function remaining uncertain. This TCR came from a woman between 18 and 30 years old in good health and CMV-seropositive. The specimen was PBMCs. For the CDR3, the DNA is TGTGCCAGCATCCGCGGGGGGTCCCGTGGCACAGATACGCAGTATTTT. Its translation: CASIRGGSRGTDTQYF.